The 12 T cell receptor beta chains below all came from one sample that was sequenced in a study of T cell responses to AZD1222 COVID-19 vaccine. TCRdb's copy holds only in-frame clones and misses some; the assay was immunoSEQ multiplex PCR. Of around 180,000 clones in the sample, around 93% were seen once. The source material was peripheral blood, sampled on day 0 of AZD1222 vaccination. These receptor sequences come from an adult in good health.

V usage is TRBV18 and J usage is TRBJ1-5; D is ambiguous. The CDR3 runs to 12 residues. V was clipped by 3 bases and J by 4 bases, with 4 bases between them. Germline V CDR1 and CDR2: KGHSH, LQKENI. The CDR3 loop is CASSPENQPQHF. The CDR3 nucleotides read TGTGCCAGCTCACCGGAAAATCAGCCCCAGCATTTT.

This chain connects TRBV29-1 to TRBJ1-1, with TRBD1 as a possible D gene (5 bases). Looked up from germline, CDR1 is SQVTM and CDR2 is ANQGSEA. V was pared by 6 bases and J by 1 base, with 15 bases between. CDR3 size: 14 residues. The CDR3 protein is CSVGGGTWNTEAFF. The CDR3, as DNA: TGCAGCGTCGGGGGGGGGACCTGGAACACTGAAGCTTTCTTT.

The rearrangement links TRBV28 to TRBJ1-4, with 9 bases fitting TRBD1. CDR1 MDHEN and CDR2 SYDVKM come from the germline V gene. V lost 7 bases to trimming and J lost 8 bases; unmatched junction nucleotides: 8. There are 14 residues in the CDR3. CDR3 sequence (DNA): TGTGCCAGCAATCGACAGACAGGGGGGGAAAAACTGTTTTTT. Translated: CASNRQTGGEKLFF.

The chain employs TRBV11-1 and TRBJ2-1; 11 bases fit TRBD2. Germline V CDR1 and CDR2: SGHAT, FQDESV (reference sequence). The CDR3 sequence is 16 residues long. Unmatched junction bases numbered 4, after V lost 2 bases and J lost 4 bases. CDR3 sequence: CASSLTGTSGYNEQFF. CDR3 coding DNA: TGTGCCAGCAGCTTAACAGGGACTAGCGGATACAATGAGCAGTTCTTC.

The chain couples TRBV24-1 to TRBJ2-1; D may be TRBD1 (5 bases). Germline V gives CDR1 KGHDR, CDR2 SFDVKD. V was shortened by 4 bases and J by 13 bases, with 13 bases between the two germline ends. The CDR3 extends over 12 amino acids. As DNA, the CDR3 is TGTGCCACCAGTGAGCCCGACAGAATACAGTTCTTC. This gives the protein CATSEPDRIQFF.

This clone has a single count. CDR3 DNA: TGCGCCAGCAGCCAAGTTTCTCCGACTAGCGGGAGGGCAGGGTCTCTCGAGCAGTACTTC. It codes for CASSQVSPTSGRAGSLEQYF. The chain recombines TRBV4-1 with TRBJ2-7, with 14 bases identical to TRBD2. J was trimmed by 6 bases and V by 1 base; bases with no gene match: 17. Germline V gives CDR1 MGHRA, CDR2 YSYEKL. The CDR3 has 20 residues.

The sample holds one count of this clone. V gene TRBV28 combines with J gene TRBJ1-4; TRBD1 matches 12 bases. In germline, CDR1 is MDHEN, CDR2 SYDVKM. The junction had 3 bases not matched to a gene; V was cut back by 4 bases and J by 6 bases. The CDR3 consists of 15 residues. The CDR3 spells CASSSGTGGYEKLFF. The CDR3 coding sequence is TGTGCCAGCAGTTCGGGGACAGGGGGCTATGAAAAACTGTTTTTT.

This rearrangement joins TRBV18 to TRBJ2-7; D perhaps matches TRBD1 (6 bases). From germline, CDR1 is KGHSH and CDR2 LQKENI. V dropped 3 bases and J dropped 1 base, with 13 bases sitting between them. The CDR3 totals 15 residues. DNA for the CDR3: TGTGCCAGCTCACCGAGGGGGACGGGGTCCTACGAGCAGTACTTC. Its translation: CASSPRGTGSYEQYF.

The chain couples TRBV24-1 to TRBJ2-1, with TRBD2 identical over 8 bases. The V and J ends lost 3 bases and 6 bases, in that order; junction bases with no gene match: 6. CDR1 is KGHDR and CDR2 is SFDVKD in the germline V gene. This CDR3 comprises 15 residues. In DNA form, the CDR3 reads TGTGCCACCAGTGATGGTAGCGGGATAGGCAATGAGCAGTTCTTC. It codes for CATSDGSGIGNEQFF.

This clone was detected a few times. The chain combines TRBV3-1 (or the pseudogene TRBV3-2) with TRBJ1-2; D gene uncertain. Germline CDR1 LGHDT, CDR2 YNNKEL (reference sequence). The V end was cut by 0 bases, the J end by 4 bases, with 9 bases between. The CDR3 length is 14 residues. The CDR3 DNA is TGTGCCAGCAGCCAAGATGGGCGGCCCTATGGCTACACCTTC. Translated, it gives CASSQDGRPYGYTF.

The chain joins TRBV29-1 to TRBJ1-2; D gene uncertain. With 6 bases removed from V and 6 bases from J, the gap between germline ends came to 11 bases. This CDR3 region has 11 residues. Germline V gives CDR1 SQVTM, CDR2 ANQGSEA. CDR3 DNA sequence: TGCAGCGTACTAAGTCGGAATGGCTACACCTTC. This encodes CSVLSRNGYTF.

The rearrangement joins TRBV7-3 to TRBJ2-7, with 8 bases fitting TRBD1. The CDR3 contains 19 residues. V lost 3 bases, J lost 0 bases, and 16 bases stayed unmatched. The germline gives CDR1 SGHTA, CDR2 FQGTGA. The CDR3 is CASSFAHTDYRGNSYEQYF. The CDR3 DNA reads TGTGCCAGCAGCTTTGCTCATACCGATTACAGGGGGAACTCCTACGAGCAGTACTTC.